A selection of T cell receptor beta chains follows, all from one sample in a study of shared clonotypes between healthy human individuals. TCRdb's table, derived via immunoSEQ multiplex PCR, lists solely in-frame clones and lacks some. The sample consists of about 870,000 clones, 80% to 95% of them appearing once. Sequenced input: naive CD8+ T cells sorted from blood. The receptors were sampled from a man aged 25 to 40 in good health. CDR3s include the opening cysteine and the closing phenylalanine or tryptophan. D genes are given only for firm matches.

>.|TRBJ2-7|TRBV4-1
CASSLVGTYEQYF
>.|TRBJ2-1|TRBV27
CASSLSWTASYNEQFF
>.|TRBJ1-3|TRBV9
CASSVGGAFSGNTIYF
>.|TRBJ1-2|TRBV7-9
CASSQSEQAYLNYGYTF
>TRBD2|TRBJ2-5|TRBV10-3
CAISAPLAGGRETQYF
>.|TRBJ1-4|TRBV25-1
CASSLRSGEKLFF
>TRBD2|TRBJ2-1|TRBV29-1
CSVTTGTGGPHEQFF
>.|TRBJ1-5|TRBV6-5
CASSYSPGNQPQHF
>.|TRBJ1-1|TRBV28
CASTPQGETEAFF
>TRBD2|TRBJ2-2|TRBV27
CASSPRDSSGRTGELFF
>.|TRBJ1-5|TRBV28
CASSLQGNQPQHF
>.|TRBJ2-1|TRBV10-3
CAISGSGTINNEQFF
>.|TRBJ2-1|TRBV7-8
CASSLGGGTTSYNEQFF
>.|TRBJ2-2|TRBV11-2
CASSWTRATTGELFF
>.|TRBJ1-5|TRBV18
CASSGGKGAYSNQPQHF
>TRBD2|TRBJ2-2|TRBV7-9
CASSTPGLANTGELFF
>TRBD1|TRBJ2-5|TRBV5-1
CASSLVGQGAIQETQYF
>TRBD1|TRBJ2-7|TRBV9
CASSVGQGSDEQYF
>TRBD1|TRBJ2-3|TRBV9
CASSVDPGQGSTDTQYF
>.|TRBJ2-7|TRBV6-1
CASRPARNEQYF
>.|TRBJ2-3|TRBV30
CAWSNGAGRDTQYF
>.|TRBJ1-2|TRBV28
CASSSHYGYTF
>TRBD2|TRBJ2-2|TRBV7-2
CASSYGTSGSRTGELFF
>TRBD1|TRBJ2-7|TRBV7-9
CASSLGGTGEVGEQYF
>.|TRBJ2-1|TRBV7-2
CASSPGGSSYNEQFF
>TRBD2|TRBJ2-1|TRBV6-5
CATQLAGVNNEQFF
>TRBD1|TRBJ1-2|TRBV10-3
CAISDRGNYGYTF
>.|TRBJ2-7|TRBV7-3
CASSLAAGPSYEQYF
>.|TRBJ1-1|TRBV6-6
CASDSYTEAFF
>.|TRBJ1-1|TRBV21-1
CASSKAPTEVMNTEAFF
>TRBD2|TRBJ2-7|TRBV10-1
CASSPGTSGASYEQYF
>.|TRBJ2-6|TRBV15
CATSPLGGANVLTF
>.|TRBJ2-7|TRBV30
CAWTRLGYEQYF
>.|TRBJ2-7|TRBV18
CASSVGAFYEQYF
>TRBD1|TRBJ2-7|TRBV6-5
CASSYSGTGYEQYF
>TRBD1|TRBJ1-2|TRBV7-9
CASRKTGDWGYTF